A selection of T cell receptor beta chains follows, all from one sample in a study of blood T cell repertoires in COVID-19. The assay was immunoSEQ multiplex PCR, and TCRdb's table has in-frame clones only and misses some. The table lists 200,000 to 250,000 clones, about 87% of them singletons. Sequencing input: PBMCs or T cells enriched from blood (not recorded which). The receptors here all came from a man aged 50-59 years who had been exposed to COVID-19. CDR3s include the opening cysteine and the closing phenylalanine or tryptophan. A D gene is named only where the DNA matches it firmly. The size of a clone is reported for some rows only, either as once, few or many, or as a class for expanded clones.

j_call,d_call,v_call,clone_size,cdr3_nt,cdr3_aa
TRBJ2-3,TRBD2,TRBV29-1,.,TGCAGCGTTGAAGACGGAGCTAGCGGGGGGGCCGGGACAGATACGCAGTATTTT,CSVEDGASGGAGTDTQYF
TRBJ2-3,TRBD1,TRBV13,.,TGTGCCAGCAGCTTAGAGCCCTGGACAGGGGAAGATACGCAGTATTTT,CASSLEPWTGEDTQYF
TRBJ1-2,.,TRBV2,.,TGTGCCAGCAGAGGGATGGGGGGAAATGGCTACACCTTC,CASRGMGGNGYTF
TRBJ1-2,.,TRBV5-1,.,TGCGCCAGCAGCTTTTCAGGCGATACCTATGGCTACACCTTC,CASSFSGDTYGYTF
TRBJ1-5,.,TRBV18,few,TGTGCCAGCTCATTACAGCTAAATCAGCCCCAGCATTTT,CASSLQLNQPQHF
TRBJ1-5,TRBD1,TRBV6-4,.,TGTGCCAGCAGTGTGGACAGGGCCCCACAGGGGGCCCAGCATTTT,CASSVDRAPQGAQHF
TRBJ1-1,.,TRBV7-9,.,TGTGCCAGCAGCCGTGACATGAACACTGAAGCTTTCTTT,CASSRDMNTEAFF
TRBJ2-1,.,TRBV18,.,TGTGCCAGCTCACCACGGGCCACCTACAATGAGCAGTTCTTC,CASSPRATYNEQFF
TRBJ2-1,.,TRBV12-3/TRBV12-4,once,TGTGCCAGCAGCCGGACTCTGAACAATGAGCAGTTCTTC,CASSRTLNNEQFF
TRBJ1-1,TRBD1,TRBV6-5,once,TGTGCCAGCAGCGGACAGGGAGTAAACACTGAAGCTTTCTTT,CASSGQGVNTEAFF
TRBJ2-2,.,TRBV5-1,.,TGCGCCAGCAGCGCGGGCTCGATAGGAACCGGGGAGCTGTTTTTT,CASSAGSIGTGELFF
TRBJ2-3,.,TRBV5-1,once,TGCGCCAGCAGCTGGGGCAGAGTCACAGATACGCAGTATTTT,CASSWGRVTDTQYF
TRBJ2-3,TRBD2,TRBV19,.,TGTGCCAGTAGTACTAGCGGGAGCACAGATACGCAGTATTTT,CASSTSGSTDTQYF
TRBJ2-1,.,TRBV9,.,TGTGCCAGCAGCCCCGGAGGTACCTACAATGAGCAGTTCTTC,CASSPGGTYNEQFF
TRBJ2-1,TRBD2,TRBV19,.,TGTGCCAGTAGTATATTGGGTAGCGGGAGCTACAATGAGCAGTTCTTC,CASSILGSGSYNEQFF
TRBJ1-3,TRBD1,TRBV9,.,TGTGCCAGCAGCACGGGACAGCTACTCTCTGGAAACACCATATATTTT,CASSTGQLLSGNTIYF
TRBJ1-3,.,TRBV11-2,.,TGTGCCAGCAGCCGATTAAAGGGGCCCGTCTCTGGAAACACCATATATTTT,CASSRLKGPVSGNTIYF
TRBJ2-5,TRBD1,TRBV7-2,.,TGTGCCAGCTATGCGGGACAGGGAAAAGAGACCCAGTACTTC,CASYAGQGKETQYF
TRBJ2-6,.,TRBV24-1,.,TGTGCCACCAGTGATCCAGGCAGGCCTGGGGCCAACGTCCTGACTTTC,CATSDPGRPGANVLTF
TRBJ2-1,TRBD2,TRBV19,.,TGTGCCAGTAGTACTCTAGCGGGGGTGGGGCAGTTCTTC,CASSTLAGVGQFF
TRBJ2-1,TRBD2,TRBV24-1,.,TGTGCCACCAGTGATCGACGAATACTAGCGGGGGATTACAATGAGCAGTTCTTC,CATSDRRILAGDYNEQFF
TRBJ2-6,.,TRBV5-1,.,TGCGCCAGCAGCCCGCGGGTGGCAGTCTCTGGGGCCAACGTCCTGACTTTC,CASSPRVAVSGANVLTF
TRBJ2-3,.,TRBV5-1,.,TGCGCCAGCAGCTTCGAGCGGAGGGGCACAGATACGCAGTATTTT,CASSFERRGTDTQYF
TRBJ1-4,TRBD1,TRBV18,.,TGTGCCAGCTCATCCGGACAGGCGGCTAATGAAAAACTGTTTTTT,CASSSGQAANEKLFF
TRBJ1-5,.,TRBV3-1/TRBV3-2,.,TGTGCCAGCAGCCAAGCGGGAGGGGGGGCCAATCAGCCCCAGCATTTT,CASSQAGGGANQPQHF
TRBJ2-3,TRBD2,TRBV10-3,.,TGTGCCATCTCGAGGTTAGCGGGGAGCACAGATACGCAGTATTTT,CAISRLAGSTDTQYF
TRBJ1-1,.,TRBV11-2,.,TGTGCCAGCAGCCCCCCGGGTGAAGCTTTCTTT,CASSPPGEAFF
TRBJ2-4,.,TRBV5-1,.,TGCGCCAGCAGCCAGGGGACCGCGGTTACGGGTGACATTCAGTACTTC,CASSQGTAVTGDIQYF
TRBJ1-3,.,TRBV10-3,.,TGTGCCATCAGGGAACAGGGTACTGGAAACACCATATATTTT,CAIREQGTGNTIYF
TRBJ2-3,.,TRBV3-1/TRBV3-2,.,TGTGCCAGCAGCCAAGTTAATGGCGATACGCAGTATTTT,CASSQVNGDTQYF
TRBJ2-1,TRBD1,TRBV5-1,.,TGCGCCAGCAGAGGCTCCGGGACAGGGGACAATGAGCAGTTCTTC,CASRGSGTGDNEQFF
TRBJ1-1,.,TRBV21-1,.,TGTGCCAGCGGATGGAACCGGGACAGGGGGCTAGATGGGGACACTGAAGCTTTCTTT,CASGWNRDRGLDGDTEAFF
TRBJ2-7,.,TRBV5-5,.,TGTGCCAGTAACCGGGACACCCGTCCCAGCCAGTACTTC,CASNRDTRPSQYF
TRBJ2-3,TRBD2,TRBV11-3,.,TGTGCCAGCAGCTCTAGGACTAGCGGGGGAGATACGCAGTATTTT,CASSSRTSGGDTQYF
TRBJ1-4,.,TRBV12-3/TRBV12-4,.,TGTGCCAGCAGTTTGTACGGGGAAAAACTGTTTTTT,CASSLYGEKLFF
TRBJ1-3,TRBD1,TRBV10-3,.,TGTGCCATCGCCGGGACAGACTCTGGAAACACCATATATTTT,CAIAGTDSGNTIYF
TRBJ1-3,.,TRBV13,.,TGTGCCAGCAGCCAAACAGGGTCTGGAAACACCATATATTTT,CASSQTGSGNTIYF
TRBJ1-4,.,TRBV7-9,.,TGTGCCAGCAGCTTCGGACAGCCTGCAACTAATGAAAAACTGTTTTTT,CASSFGQPATNEKLFF
TRBJ2-3,.,TRBV5-5,.,TGTGCCAGCAGCTTGGCGTGGATAGCGGATACGCAGTATTTT,CASSLAWIADTQYF
TRBJ2-7,TRBD1,TRBV6-5,once,TGTGCCAGCAGTTCTTCCGGGACAGCGACCTACGAGCAGTACTTC,CASSSSGTATYEQYF
TRBJ2-5,.,TRBV9,.,TGTGCCAGCAGCCCACGTGGCGGGGCGGGCTCGGAGACCCAGTACTTC,CASSPRGGAGSETQYF
TRBJ2-1,.,TRBV27,.,TGTGCCAGCAGTTTACCTAACGACAGGTTATACAATGAGCAGTTCTTC,CASSLPNDRLYNEQFF
TRBJ2-7,TRBD1,TRBV5-1,.,TGCGCCAGCAGCCGGACAGGGAAGTCCTACGAGCAGTACTTC,CASSRTGKSYEQYF
TRBJ1-1,.,TRBV2,.,TGTGCCAGCAGATATTACAGAATTGAAGCTTTCTTT,CASRYYRIEAFF
TRBJ1-2,TRBD1,TRBV29-1,.,TGCAGCGTTGAGGGACAGGGAATCTATGGCTACACCTTC,CSVEGQGIYGYTF
TRBJ1-5,.,TRBV30,.,TGTGCCTGGACCGGGACTCCGGGTCAGCCCCAGCATTTT,CAWTGTPGQPQHF
TRBJ1-3,.,TRBV19,few,TGTGCCAGTAGTATTAATCCAGACTCTGGAAACACCATATATTTT,CASSINPDSGNTIYF
TRBJ2-4,TRBD1,TRBV19,.,TGTGCCAGTAGTATGGACAGGGTGTACAAAAACATTCAGTACTTC,CASSMDRVYKNIQYF
TRBJ1-2,TRBD1,TRBV11-2,.,TGTGCCAGCAGCCCTACCCAGGGGGCGGGCTACACCTTC,CASSPTQGAGYTF
TRBJ2-5,TRBD1,TRBV13,.,TGTGCCAGCAGCCTCGGCGGGACAGGACTTCCCGGCACGACCCAGTACTTC,CASSLGGTGLPGTTQYF
TRBJ2-3,.,TRBV27,.,TGTGCCAGCAGTTTTGCACAAAACACAGATACGCAGTATTTT,CASSFAQNTDTQYF